Listed below are T cell receptor beta chains from one sample, sequenced in a study of blood T cell repertoires in COVID-19. Generated by immunoSEQ multiplex PCR, the TCRdb table keeps only in-frame clones and is missing some. Of several thousand clones in the sample, 70% to 90% were seen once. Sequenced material: peripheral blood. These TCRs come from a human donor in a cohort sampled during active COVID-19. Both conserved end residues are part of each CDR3. The D gene is left open where the match is weak. Rows may omit the clone size; those that give it use once, few, many or a size class.

v_call,j_call,d_call,clone_size,cdr3_aa,cdr3_nt
TRBV4-1,TRBJ2-1,TRBD2,.,CASSQEAIGLAGPTPYNEQFF,TGCGCCAGCAGCCAAGAGGCAATCGGACTAGCGGGTCCGACACCATACAATGAGCAGTTCTTC
TRBV27,TRBJ1-2,.,.,CASTPTLTGVGGYTF,TGTGCCAGCACCCCAACTCTTACGGGGGTCGGAGGCTACACCTTC
TRBV11-2,TRBJ2-5,TRBD2,.,CASTRPGGETQYF,TGTGCCAGCACCCGCCCGGGGGGAGAGACCCAGTACTTC
TRBV5-6,TRBJ2-2,.,.,CASSLEGFRGSTGELFF,TGTGCCAGCAGCTTGGAAGGCTTTCGGGGAAGCACCGGGGAGCTGTTTTTT
TRBV27,TRBJ2-1,TRBD2,.,CASRGGTSFFNEQFF,TGTGCCAGCAGGGGGGGGACTAGTTTCTTCAATGAGCAGTTCTTC
TRBV28,TRBJ2-1,.,.,CASSTGTFSYNEQFF,TGTGCCAGCAGCACCGGGACATTCTCCTACAATGAGCAGTTCTTC
TRBV19,TRBJ2-1,TRBD2,.,CASQGLAGPIAYNEQFF,TGTGCCAGCCAGGGGCTAGCGGGTCCCATCGCCTACAATGAGCAGTTCTTC
TRBV6-1,TRBJ1-2,TRBD1,once,CASSDPLRWDRVLYGYGYTF,TGTGCCAGCAGTGACCCCCTTCGTTGGGACAGGGTACTTTACGGCTATGGCTACACCTTC
TRBV28,TRBJ1-4,TRBD1,.,CASSGEIGQGREKLFF,TGTGCCAGCAGTGGAGAAATAGGACAGGGAAGGGAAAAACTGTTTTTT
TRBV24-1,TRBJ2-2,TRBD2,.,CATSGELAGGPADTGELFF,TGTGCCACCAGTGGTGAACTAGCGGGAGGGCCAGCGGACACCGGGGAGCTGTTTTTT
TRBV5-1,TRBJ2-3,.,.,CASSLAGESTDTQYF,TGCGCCAGCAGCTTGGCCGGAGAGAGCACAGATACGCAGTATTTT
TRBV2,TRBJ2-7,TRBD2,.,CASRAERGAYEQYF,TGTGCCAGCAGGGCCGAGCGGGGAGCCTACGAGCAGTACTTC
TRBV11-3,TRBJ2-2,TRBD2,.,CASSLKIGLAFNTGELFF,TGTGCCAGCAGCTTAAAAATAGGACTAGCGTTCAACACCGGGGAGCTGTTTTTT
TRBV6-5,TRBJ2-3,TRBD1,.,CASSYSRDRGLDTQYF,TGTGCCAGCAGTTACTCCCGGGACAGGGGTTTAGATACGCAGTATTTT
TRBV24-1,TRBJ2-2,.,few,CATSDNLGGGELFF,TGTGCCACCAGTGACAACCTAGGGGGCGGGGAGCTGTTTTTT
TRBV4-3,TRBJ2-5,TRBD2,.,CASSPGTSGQETQYF,TGCGCCAGCAGCCCCGGGACTAGCGGCCAAGAGACCCAGTACTTC
TRBV18,TRBJ1-5,.,.,CASSKTGNDKLLNQPQHF,TGTGCCAGCTCAAAAACAGGAAACGACAAACTCCTCAATCAGCCCCAGCATTTT
TRBV5-1,TRBJ2-2,TRBD2,.,CASSPGTSSEGTGELFF,TGCGCCAGCAGCCCAGGGACTAGCTCTGAGGGGACCGGGGAGCTGTTTTTT
TRBV7-9,TRBJ2-7,TRBD2,.,CASTSLAEQPYEQYF,TGTGCCAGCACCTCACTAGCGGAGCAACCCTACGAGCAGTACTTC
TRBV14,TRBJ2-1,.,.,CASSPLGPTGDNEQFF,TGTGCCAGCAGCCCCCTGGGCCCGACGGGGGACAATGAGCAGTTCTTC
TRBV7-9,TRBJ2-7,.,.,CASSHRSSSYEQYF,TGTGCCAGCAGCCACAGATCGAGCTCCTACGAGCAGTACTTC
TRBV7-8,TRBJ1-2,.,few,CASSEASPHYGYTF,TGTGCCAGCAGCGAGGCGTCCCCGCACTATGGCTACACCTTC
TRBV9,TRBJ2-7,.,.,CASSVGRGAYEQYF,TGTGCCAGCAGCGTTGGCAGGGGCGCCTACGAGCAGTACTTC
TRBV5-1,TRBJ1-6,TRBD1,.,CASSLGQGSSPLHF,TGCGCCAGCAGCTTAGGACAGGGGAGTTCACCCCTCCACTTT
TRBV4-3,TRBJ2-2,TRBD2,.,CASSPRTSGMIGELFF,TGCGCCAGCAGCCCTCGGACTAGCGGGATGATAGGGGAGCTGTTTTTT
TRBV28,TRBJ2-5,TRBD2,.,CASRGGGSGRIETQYF,TGTGCCAGCAGGGGCGGGGGGAGTGGGAGGATAGAGACCCAGTACTTC
TRBV6-2/TRBV6-3,TRBJ2-1,TRBD2,.,CASSYLGSGSFSNEQFF,TGTGCCAGCAGTTACCTGGGTAGCGGGAGCTTCAGCAATGAGCAGTTCTTC
TRBV5-1,TRBJ2-1,.,.,CASSLALADWANEQFF,TGCGCCAGCAGCTTGGCCCTAGCAGATTGGGCCAATGAGCAGTTCTTC
TRBV5-1,TRBJ2-7,TRBD1,.,CASSFGTGGYEQYF,TGCGCCAGCAGCTTTGGGACAGGGGGCTACGAGCAGTACTTC
TRBV11-2,TRBJ1-1,.,.,CASSLGDRKEAFF,TGTGCCAGCAGCTTAGGAGACAGGAAGGAAGCTTTCTTT
TRBV7-6,TRBJ2-7,.,few,CASSFTGHIYEQYF,TGTGCCAGCAGCTTTACGGGACACATCTACGAGCAGTACTTC
TRBV27,TRBJ2-2,TRBD1,.,CASRQGRNTGELFF,TGTGCCAGCAGACAGGGGAGGAACACCGGGGAGCTGTTTTTT
TRBV7-9,TRBJ2-1,TRBD2,.,CASSGRRLAGGDNEQFF,TGTGCCAGCAGTGGTAGGCGTCTAGCGGGAGGGGATAATGAGCAGTTCTTC
TRBV5-1,TRBJ2-7,TRBD2,.,CASSLGAGGNEQYF,TGCGCCAGCAGCTTGGGGGCGGGAGGCAACGAGCAGTACTTC
TRBV14,TRBJ1-3,.,.,CASSHVTWMGNTIYF,TGTGCCAGCAGCCATGTGACTTGGATGGGAAACACCATATATTTT
TRBV19,TRBJ1-1,.,.,CASNQGLEAFF,TGTGCCAGTAACCAGGGGCTGGAAGCTTTCTTT
TRBV11-2,TRBJ1-2,.,.,CASSFTGVYGYTF,TGTGCCAGCAGCTTCACGGGGGTCTATGGCTACACCTTC
TRBV27,TRBJ1-1,TRBD1,.,CASSLGSASGGQAFF,TGTGCCAGCAGTTTGGGATCAGCCTCAGGGGGTCAAGCTTTCTTT
TRBV19,TRBJ1-4,TRBD1,once,CASSTTGASTNEKLFF,TGTGCCAGTAGTACGACAGGGGCCTCAACTAATGAAAAACTGTTTTTT
TRBV5-8,TRBJ1-5,TRBD1,.,CASSTGQGGQPQHF,TGTGCCAGCAGCACGGGACAGGGCGGGCAGCCCCAGCATTTT